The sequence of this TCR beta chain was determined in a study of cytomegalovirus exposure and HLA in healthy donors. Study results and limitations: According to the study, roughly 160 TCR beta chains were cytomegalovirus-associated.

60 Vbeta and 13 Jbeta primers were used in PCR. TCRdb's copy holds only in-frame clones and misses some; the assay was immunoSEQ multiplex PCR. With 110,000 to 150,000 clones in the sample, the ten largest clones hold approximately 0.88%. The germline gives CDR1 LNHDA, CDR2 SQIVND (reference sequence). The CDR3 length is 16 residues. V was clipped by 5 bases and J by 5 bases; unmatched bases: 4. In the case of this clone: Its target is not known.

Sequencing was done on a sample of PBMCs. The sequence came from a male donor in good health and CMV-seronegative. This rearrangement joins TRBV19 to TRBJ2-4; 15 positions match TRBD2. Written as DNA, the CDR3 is TGTGCCAGTAGTGGGACTAGCGGGGGGTTGGAAAACATTCAGTACTTC. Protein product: CASSGTSGGLENIQYF.